Each of the 25 T cell receptor beta chains below was sequenced from the same sample in a study of shared clonotypes between healthy human individuals. Profiled with immunoSEQ multiplex PCR; TCRdb holds only in-frame clones, not every one. Among 2 million to 2.5 million clones, under 97% were seen once, and the ten largest hold approximately 0.13%. The sample consisted of naive CD4+ T cells sorted from blood. Subset of the sample: CD45RA+ positively selected. The receptors were gathered from a man aged 18 to 30 in good health.

The chain carries TRBV6-6 and TRBJ1-3; the D gene is possibly TRBD1 (5 bases). V was trimmed by 6 bases and J by 0 bases, leaving 12 bases between them. The V gene's germline CDR1 is MNHNY and CDR2 SVGAGI (reference sequence). The CDR3 runs to 15 residues. The CDR3 protein is CASSHGADSGNTIYF. CDR3 nucleotide sequence: TGTGCCAGCAGCCACGGGGCAGACTCTGGAAACACCATATATTTT.

The chain is built from TRBV9 and TRBJ2-2; D may be TRBD2 (5 bases). The CDR3 loop spans 14 amino acids. Germline CDR1 and CDR2: SGDLS and YYNGEE. V lost 0 bases to trimming and J lost 6 bases, with 9 bases between them. CDR3 protein: CASSVVGKAGELFF. DNA for the CDR3: TGTGCCAGCAGCGTAGTCGGGAAAGCCGGGGAGCTGTTTTTT. The whole variable domain, filled in from reference TRBV9 and TRBJ2-2, reads DSGVTQTPKHLITATGQRVTLRCSPRSGDLSVYWYQQSLDQGLQFLIQYYNGEERAKGNILERFSAQQFPDLHSELNLSSLELGDSALYFCASSVVGKAGELFFGEGSRLTVL.

V usage is TRBV18 and J usage is TRBJ1-5, with 8 bases lining up with TRBD1. V lost 6 bases, J lost 4 bases, and 8 bases stayed unmatched. Germline CDR1 and CDR2: KGHSH and LQKENI. This CDR3 is 15 amino acids long. CDR3 amino acids: CASSQGQGTNQPQHF. The CDR3 region has the DNA TGTGCCAGCTCGCAAGGACAGGGAACAAATCAGCCCCAGCATTTT.

The chain carries TRBV7-6 and TRBJ2-7; D remains ambiguous. There are 17 residues in the CDR3. The V gene's germline CDR1 is SGHVS and CDR2 FNYEAQ. Deletions cut 2 bases from V and 6 bases from J, with 23 bases between. The CDR3 loop reads CASSLTTPDLSLSEQYF. The CDR3 coding sequence is TGTGCCAGCAGCTTAACCACGCCTGACCTTTCTTTGTCCGAGCAGTACTTC.

The V call is TRBV29-1, the J call TRBJ2-7; 7 nucleotides agree with TRBD2. Germline V CDR1 and CDR2: SQVTM, ANQGSEA. V lost 6 bases to trimming and J lost 2 bases; unmatched junction nucleotides: 10. The CDR3 is 14 residues long. The CDR3 loop is CSVPLGSGAYEQYF. CDR3 nucleotides: TGCAGCGTGCCCCTCGGGAGCGGGGCCTACGAGCAGTACTTC.

Concerning this clone itself: This specimen includes other DNA sequences encoding the same CDR3. V usage is TRBV18 and J usage is TRBJ1-2; tentative D call: TRBD1 (5 bases). CDR1 is KGHSH and CDR2 is LQKENI in the germline V gene. Trimming removed 3 bases from V and 5 bases from J, with 7 bases in between. The length of the CDR3 is 12 residues. The CDR3 nucleotides read TGTGCCAGCTCACCCACAGGTTATGGCTACACCTTC. Residues: CASSPTGYGYTF.

The chain joins TRBV5-1 to TRBJ1-1, with D unresolved. Germline V gene lookup returns CDR1 SGHRS and CDR2 YFSETQ. The length of the CDR3 is 15 residues. The V and J ends lost 1 base and 0 bases respectively, with 10 bases between them. CDR3 nucleotides: TGCGCCAGCAGCTTGTTCAGAAATGTGAACACTGAAGCTTTCTTT. Translated, it gives CASSLFRNVNTEAFF. The full variable domain, completed using reference TRBV5-1 and TRBJ1-1, is KAGVTQTPRYLIKTRGQQVTLSCSPISGHRSVSWYQQTPGQGLQFLFEYFSETQRNKGNFPGRFSGRQFSNSRSEMNVSTLELGDSALYLCASSLFRNVNTEAFFGQGTRLTVV.

This rearrangement joins TRBV9 to TRBJ1-1, with TRBD1 matching over 7 bases. The CDR3 is 15 amino acids. Germline trimming cut 3 bases from V and 2 bases from J; bases unmatched to any gene: 7. Germline CDR1 reads SGDLS; CDR2 reads YYNGEE. The CDR3 nucleotides are TGTGCCAGCAGCGCCTGGGACAGAACAAACACTGAAGCTTTCTTT. Translated: CASSAWDRTNTEAFF.

The genes are TRBV5-1 and TRBJ2-7; D gene unclear. Germline V gene sequence: CDR1 SGHRS, CDR2 YFSETQ. Deletions cut 2 bases from V and 4 bases from J, with 10 bases between. The CDR3 runs 13 residues. CDR3 DNA sequence: TGCGCCAGCAGCTTCGACTTGTATTACGAGCAGTACTTC. Protein sequence: CASSFDLYYEQYF.

The V call is TRBV28, the J call TRBJ2-5, with D unresolved. The germline V gene encodes CDR1 MDHEN and CDR2 SYDVKM. The CDR3 length is 13 residues. V was pared by 2 bases and J by 4 bases, with 8 bases between. CDR3 sequence (DNA): TGTGCCAGCAGTTTACCCCGCTTAGAGACCCAGTACTTC. This gives the protein CASSLPRLETQYF.

Only a few counts were recorded for this clone. This rearrangement joins TRBV11-1 to TRBJ2-7; D remains unclear. The V end lost 4 bases, the J end lost 1 base, and 8 bases lay between the germline ends. This CDR3 has 13 amino acids. The germline V gene encodes CDR1 SGHAT and CDR2 FQDESV (reference sequence). This chain's CDR3 is CASSSAGSYEQYF. The CDR3 coding sequence is TGTGCCAGCAGCTCCGCCGGATCCTACGAGCAGTACTTC.

V and J are TRBV5-6 and TRBJ1-2; D is unresolved. Trimming took off 0 bases at V and 4 bases at J, with 4 bases between the two ends. CDR1 SGHDT and CDR2 YYEEEE come from the germline V gene. This CDR3 has 12 residues. Here the CDR3 reads CASSLEAYGYTF. The CDR3 DNA sequence: TGTGCCAGCAGCTTGGAAGCCTATGGCTACACCTTC.

The chain combines TRBV9 with TRBJ1-5; D gene uncertain. CDR1 and CDR2 from the germline V gene are SGDLS and YYNGEE. The CDR3 is 16 amino acids. Trimming pared 1 base from V and 2 bases from J, leaving 13 bases between. CDR3 sequence: CASSVRLRTGNQPQHF. The CDR3 nucleotides read TGTGCCAGCAGCGTACGACTCCGAACTGGCAATCAGCCCCAGCATTTT.

The chain recombines TRBV5-4 with TRBJ1-4; no firm D call. CDR3 length: 16 amino acids. Germline V gene data show CDR1 as SGHNT and CDR2 as YYREEE (reference sequence). Trimming shortened V by 4 bases and J by 0 bases, and 13 bases separated the two germline ends. The CDR3 nucleotides are TGTGCCAGCAGCCAAAAGTCGAAAACAACTAATGAAAAACTGTTTTTT. Its translation: CASSQKSKTTNEKLFF. The full variable domain, with the rest looked up from reference TRBV5-4 and TRBJ1-4, is ETGVTQSPTHLIKTRGQQVTLRCSSQSGHNTVSWYQQALGQGPQFIFQYYREEENGRGNFPPRFSGLQFPNYSSELNVNALELDDSALYLCASSQKSKTTNEKLFFGSGTQLSVL.

V is TRBV18 and J is TRBJ1-3; D is unresolved. The CDR3 is made up of 16 amino acids. Trimming removed 3 bases at V and 3 bases at J, with 15 bases between. The germline CDR1 and CDR2 sequences are KGHSH and LQKENI. The CDR3 loop is CASSPLPLLDGNTIYF. The CDR3 coding sequence is TGTGCCAGCTCACCTCTCCCGCTGTTGGATGGAAACACCATATATTTT.

The J gene is TRBJ2-7, the V gene TRBV7-8; TRBD2 agrees at 7 bases. The length of the CDR3 is 15 residues. The V and J ends lost 5 bases and 5 bases, in that order; junction bases with no gene match: 12. CDR1 is SGHVS and CDR2 is FQNEAQ in the germline V gene. The CDR3 DNA follows: TGTGCCAGCAGCCCAGGGACTACCCTTCGGGACGAGCAGTACTTC. Translating gives CASSPGTTLRDEQYF.

CDR3 nucleotide sequence: TGCGCCAGCAGCCCAATGCAGGCCTACGAGCAGTACTTC. This translates into CASSPMQAYEQYF. The chain recombines TRBV5-1 with TRBJ2-7; D is unclear. The CDR3 spans 13 residues. Trimming left V 4 bases short and J 2 bases short, with 10 bases between. Looked up from germline, CDR1 is SGHRS and CDR2 is YFSETQ.

This chain connects TRBV19 to TRBJ1-6; 10 bases align to TRBD1. J gave up 9 bases and V 5 bases, and 7 bases lay outside the gene matches. The CDR3 consists of 15 residues. CDR1 is LNHDA, CDR2 SQIVND, per germline (reference sequence). Here the CDR3 reads CASSPRDRGISPLHF. The CDR3 DNA follows: TGTGCCAGTAGTCCGCGGGACAGGGGAATTTCACCCCTCCACTTT.

The rearrangement joins TRBV11-2 to TRBJ2-5; TRBD2 agrees at 10 bases. This CDR3 comprises 19 residues. Unmatched junction bases numbered 15, after V lost 5 bases and J lost 0 bases. From germline, CDR1 is SGHAT and CDR2 FQNNGV. Written as DNA, the CDR3 is TGTGCCAGCAGCACCGACGTAACCCTAGCGGGGGAGGACCAAGAGACCCAGTACTTC. This encodes CASSTDVTLAGEDQETQYF. The variable domain in full, with the rest retrieved from reference TRBV11-2 and TRBJ2-5, is EAGVAQSPRYKIIEKRQSVAFWCNPISGHATLYWYQQILGQGPKLLIQFQNNGVVDDSQLPKDRFSAERLKGVDSTLKIQPAKLEDSAVYLCASSTDVTLAGEDQETQYFGPGTRLLVL.

This chain joins TRBV9 and TRBJ1-6; TRBD1 might be the D (6 bases). Germline assignment: CDR1 SGDLS and CDR2 YYNGEE. The CDR3 sequence is 15 residues long. Trimming cost V 0 bases and J 7 bases, with 11 bases left between them. DNA for the CDR3: TGTGCCAGCAGCGTAGTAGGGGGAAAAAATTCACCCCTCCACTTT. Residues: CASSVVGGKNSPLHF.

This clone was seen only once. The gene calls are TRBV7-2 and TRBJ2-5, with D unresolved. The V end lost 5 bases, the J end lost 2 bases, and 15 bases lay between the germline ends. The CDR3 covers 15 residues. Germline loops: CDR1 SGHTA, CDR2 FQGNSA. The CDR3 sequence is CASSPASAFQETQYF. The CDR3 nucleotides are TGTGCCAGCAGCCCCGCTTCTGCCTTTCAAGAGACCCAGTACTTC.

V is TRBV30 and J is TRBJ1-1, with no clear D. The ends were cut back, 2 bases at V and 4 bases at J, with 14 bases in the middle. The CDR3 contains 14 residues. From germline, CDR1 is GTSNPN and CDR2 SVGIG (reference sequence). The CDR3: CAWSTGLGATEAFF. The DNA for the CDR3 is TGTGCCTGGAGTACCGGATTAGGAGCCACTGAAGCTTTCTTT. The entire variable domain, with the rest obtained from reference TRBV30 and TRBJ1-1, is as follows: SQTIHQWPATLVQPVGSPLSLECTVEGTSNPNLYWYRQAAGRGLQLLFYSVGIGQISSEVPQNLSASRPQDRQFILSSKKLLLSDSGFYLCAWSTGLGATEAFFGQGTRLTVV.

The V and J genes are TRBV7-2 and TRBJ1-1; 7 nucleotides line up with TRBD1. This CDR3 contains 14 residues. Trimming removed 3 bases from V and 4 bases from J; junction bases left unmatched: 5. Looked up from germline, CDR1 is SGHTA and CDR2 is FQGNSA. The CDR3 spells CASSFHRGGTEAFF. The CDR3 DNA reads as TGTGCCAGCAGCTTCCACAGGGGAGGCACTGAAGCTTTCTTT. The variable domain in full, completed from reference TRBV7-2 and TRBJ1-1, reads GAGVSQSPSNKVTEKGKDVELRCDPISGHTALYWYRQSLGQGLEFLIYFQGNSAPDKSGLPSDRFSAERTGGSVSTLTIQRTQQEDSAVYLCASSFHRGGTEAFFGQGTRLTVV.

The V and J genes are TRBV29-1 and TRBJ1-1; tentatively, D is TRBD1 (5 bases). Between the trimmed V and J ends, which lost 6 bases and 7 bases, there was a span of 12 bases. The CDR3 consists of 11 residues. The germline CDR1 and CDR2 sequences are SQVTM and ANQGSEA. The chain's CDR3 is CSVQDSHEAFF. The CDR3 nucleotides are TGCAGCGTACAAGACAGCCATGAAGCTTTCTTT.

This chain connects TRBV10-1 to TRBJ2-3; 7 bases are a match to TRBD2. The CDR3 consists of 14 residues. Losses at the gene ends were 4 bases for V and 2 bases for J; bases not matched to a gene: 3. Germline CDR1 WNHNN, CDR2 SYGVQD (reference sequence). Written as DNA, the CDR3 is TGCGCCAGCAGTGGGACTAGGACCACAGATACGCAGTATTTT. Residues: CASSGTRTTDTQYF.